This record concerns one TCR beta chain sequence. Antigen: not known. The data originate from a study of T cell responses to AZD1222 COVID-19 vaccine. The method was immunoSEQ multiplex PCR; TCRdb's version includes in-frame clones alone and lacks a portion of them. Of 120,000 or so clones listed, 85% to 90% are singletons. Second-dose intervals near 4 or 12 weeks were combined. This CDR3 is built from 13 residues. Trimming left V 0 bases short and J 7 bases short, with 8 bases between. From germline, CDR1 is SGHAT and CDR2 FQNNGV. General study findings and limits: Repertoires in all cases were sampled only once the peak T cell response had passed. Two AZD1222 doses significantly raised spike-specific TCR breadth and depth over controls.

V and J are TRBV11-2 and TRBJ2-3; no reliable D call. The receptor was derived from an adult who received the AZD1222 COVID-19 vaccine. Material: peripheral blood, obtained 28 days after the second AZD1222 dose. The CDR3 here is CASSLDSGYTQYF. CDR3 in DNA: TGTGCCAGCAGCTTAGATAGTGGGTATACGCAGTATTTT.